This T cell receptor (beta chain) was recorded in a study of blood T cell repertoires in COVID-19. Looking at the study overall: Spain, Italy and the United States supplied samples that represented acute and convalescent COVID-19.

Assay: immunoSEQ multiplex PCR; the TCRdb copy retains only in-frame clones and omits some. This sample has more than 300,000 clones, with 91% found just once. This clone was recorded a few times. The TCR sequence derives from a woman aged 40 to 49 who had been exposed to COVID-19. Sequencing was done on a sample of PBMCs or T cells enriched from blood (not recorded which).

CDR3 loop: CASRYTVSNTEAFF. The CDR3 region has the DNA TGTGCCAGCAGGTACACGGTTTCAAACACTGAAGCTTTCTTT. The chain employs TRBV6-2 or TRBV6-3 and TRBJ1-1; D gene uncertain. Germline assignment: CDR1 MNHEY and CDR2 SVGEGT. The CDR3 contains 14 residues. Trimming took 6 bases from V and 2 from J, leaving 13 bases between them.